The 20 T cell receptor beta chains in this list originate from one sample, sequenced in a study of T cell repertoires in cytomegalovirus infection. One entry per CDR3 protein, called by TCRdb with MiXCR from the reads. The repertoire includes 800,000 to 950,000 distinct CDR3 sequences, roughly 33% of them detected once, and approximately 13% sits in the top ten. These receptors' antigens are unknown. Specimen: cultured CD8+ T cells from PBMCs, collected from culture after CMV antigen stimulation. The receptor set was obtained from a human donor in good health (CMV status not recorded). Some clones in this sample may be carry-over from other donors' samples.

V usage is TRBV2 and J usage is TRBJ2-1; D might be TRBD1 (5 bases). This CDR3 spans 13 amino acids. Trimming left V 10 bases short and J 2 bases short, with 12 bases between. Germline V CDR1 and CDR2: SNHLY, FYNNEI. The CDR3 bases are TGTGCCATTCCCGGACATACCTACAATGAGCAGTTCTTC. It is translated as CAIPGHTYNEQFF. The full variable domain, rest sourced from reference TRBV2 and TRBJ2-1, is EPEVTQTPSHQVTQMGQEVILRCVPISNHLYFYWYRQILGQKVEFLVSFYNNEISEKSEIFDDQFSVERPDGSNFTLKIRSTKLEDSAMYFCAIPGHTYNEQFFGPGTRLTVL.

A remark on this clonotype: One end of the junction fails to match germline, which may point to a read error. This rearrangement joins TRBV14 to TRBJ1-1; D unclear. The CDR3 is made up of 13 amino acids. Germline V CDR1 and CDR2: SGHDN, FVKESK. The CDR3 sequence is CASSQGTHTKAFF. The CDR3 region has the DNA TGTGCCAGCAGCCAAGGTACCCACACTAAAGCTTTCTTT.

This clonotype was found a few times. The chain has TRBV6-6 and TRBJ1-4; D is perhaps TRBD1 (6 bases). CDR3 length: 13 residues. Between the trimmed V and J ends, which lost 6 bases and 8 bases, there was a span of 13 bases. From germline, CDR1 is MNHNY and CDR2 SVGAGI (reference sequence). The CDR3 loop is CASRGRGREKLFF. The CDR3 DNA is TGTGCCAGCAGAGGCAGGGGTAGAGAAAAACTGTTTTTT.

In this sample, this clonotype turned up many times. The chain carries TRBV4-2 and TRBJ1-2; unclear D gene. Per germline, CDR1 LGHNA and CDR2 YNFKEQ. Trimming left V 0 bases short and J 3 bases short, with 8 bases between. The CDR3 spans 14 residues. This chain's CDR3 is CASSQEARDYGYTF. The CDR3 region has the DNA TGTGCCAGCAGCCAAGAGGCACGGGACTATGGCTACACCTTC.

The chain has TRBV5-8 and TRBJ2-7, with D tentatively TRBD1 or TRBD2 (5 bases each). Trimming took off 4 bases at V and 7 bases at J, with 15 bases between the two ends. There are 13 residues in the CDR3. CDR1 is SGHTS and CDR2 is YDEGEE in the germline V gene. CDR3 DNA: TGTGCCAGCAGCCTGGGACCGGCGGTAGAGCAGTACGTC. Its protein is CASSLGPAVEQYV.

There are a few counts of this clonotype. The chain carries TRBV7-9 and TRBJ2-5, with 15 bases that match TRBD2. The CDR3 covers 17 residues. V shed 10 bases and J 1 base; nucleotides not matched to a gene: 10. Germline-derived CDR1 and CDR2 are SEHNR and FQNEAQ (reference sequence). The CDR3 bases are TGTGCCACACTCGGGACTAGCGGGGGGACCCCCCAAGAGACCCAGTACTTC. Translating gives CATLGTSGGTPQETQYF.

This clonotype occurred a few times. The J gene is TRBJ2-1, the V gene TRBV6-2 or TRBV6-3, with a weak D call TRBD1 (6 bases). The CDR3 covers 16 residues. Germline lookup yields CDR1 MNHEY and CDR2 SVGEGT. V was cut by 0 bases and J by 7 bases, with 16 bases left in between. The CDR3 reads CASSYSPPGARNEQFF. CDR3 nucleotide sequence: TGTGCCAGCAGTTACTCGCCTCCAGGGGCCAGGAATGAGCAGTTCTTC.

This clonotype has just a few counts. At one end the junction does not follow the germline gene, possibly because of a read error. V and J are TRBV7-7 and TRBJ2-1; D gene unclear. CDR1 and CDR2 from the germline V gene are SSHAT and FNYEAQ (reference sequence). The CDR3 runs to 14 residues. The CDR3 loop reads CASSLDGYYNEQFF. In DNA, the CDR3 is TGTGCTAGCAGCTTAGACGGTTATTACAATGAGCAGTTCTTC.

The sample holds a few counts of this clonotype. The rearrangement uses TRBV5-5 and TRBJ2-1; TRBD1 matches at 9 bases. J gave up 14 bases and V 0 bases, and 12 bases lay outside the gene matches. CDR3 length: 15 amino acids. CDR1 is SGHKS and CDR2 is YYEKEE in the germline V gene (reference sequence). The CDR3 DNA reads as TGTGCCAGCAGCTTGGAACCGGGACAGGGTCTTTGGAAGTTCTTC. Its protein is CASSLEPGQGLWKFF.

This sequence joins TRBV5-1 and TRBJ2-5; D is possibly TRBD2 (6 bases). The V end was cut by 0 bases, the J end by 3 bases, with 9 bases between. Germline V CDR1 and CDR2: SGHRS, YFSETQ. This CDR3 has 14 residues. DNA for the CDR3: TGCGCCAGCAGCTTGGTACTAGCAGAAGAGACCCAGTACTTC. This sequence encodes CASSLVLAEETQYF.

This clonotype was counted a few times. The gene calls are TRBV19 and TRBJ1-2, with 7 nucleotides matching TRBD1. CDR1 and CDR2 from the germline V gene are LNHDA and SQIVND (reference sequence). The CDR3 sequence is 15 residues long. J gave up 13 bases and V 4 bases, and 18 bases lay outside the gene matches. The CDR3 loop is CASSKTNEVGQELTF. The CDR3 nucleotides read TGTGCCAGTAGTAAAACAAATGAAGTTGGACAGGAACTCACCTTC.

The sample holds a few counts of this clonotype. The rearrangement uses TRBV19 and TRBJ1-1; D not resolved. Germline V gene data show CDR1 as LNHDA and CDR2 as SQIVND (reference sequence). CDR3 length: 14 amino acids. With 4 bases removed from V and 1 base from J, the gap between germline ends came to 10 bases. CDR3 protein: CASSTGNRNTEAFF. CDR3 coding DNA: TGTGCCAGTAGTACGGGGAATAGGAACACTGAAGCTTTCTTT.

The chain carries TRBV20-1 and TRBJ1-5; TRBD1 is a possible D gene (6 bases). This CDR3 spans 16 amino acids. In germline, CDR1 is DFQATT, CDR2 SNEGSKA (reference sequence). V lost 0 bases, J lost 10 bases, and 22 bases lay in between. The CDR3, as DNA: TGCAGTGCTAGAGATCCGGGGGGCCAGGGGAATATACCCCAGCATTTT. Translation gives CSARDPGGQGNIPQHF.

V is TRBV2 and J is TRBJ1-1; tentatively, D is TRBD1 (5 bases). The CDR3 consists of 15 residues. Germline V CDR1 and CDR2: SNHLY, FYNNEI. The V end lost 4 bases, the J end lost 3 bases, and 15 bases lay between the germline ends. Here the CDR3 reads CASSATVFGDTEAFF. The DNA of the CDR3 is TGTGCCAGCAGTGCGACAGTATTCGGAGACACTGAAGCTTTCTTT.

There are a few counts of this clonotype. CDR3 residues: CASSLGPVHEQFF. The CDR3 DNA reads as TGTGCCAGCAGTTTAGGCCCAGTTCATGAGCAGTTCTTC. This chain connects TRBV12-3 or TRBV12-4 to TRBJ2-1; D gene unclear. V lost 1 base and J lost 8, with 9 bases in between. The CDR3 runs 13 residues.

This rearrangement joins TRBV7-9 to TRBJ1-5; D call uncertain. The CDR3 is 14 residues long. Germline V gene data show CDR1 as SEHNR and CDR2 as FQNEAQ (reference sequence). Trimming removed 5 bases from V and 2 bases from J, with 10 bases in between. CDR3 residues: CASSTTTGNQPQHF. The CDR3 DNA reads TGTGCCAGCAGCACTACCACTGGCAATCAGCCCCAGCATTTT. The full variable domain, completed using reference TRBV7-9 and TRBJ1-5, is DTGVSQNPRHKITKRGQNVTFRCDPISEHNRLYWYRQTLGQGPEFLTYFQNEAQLEKSRLLSDRFSAERPKGSFSTLEIQRTEQGDSAMYLCASSTTTGNQPQHFGDGTRLSIL.

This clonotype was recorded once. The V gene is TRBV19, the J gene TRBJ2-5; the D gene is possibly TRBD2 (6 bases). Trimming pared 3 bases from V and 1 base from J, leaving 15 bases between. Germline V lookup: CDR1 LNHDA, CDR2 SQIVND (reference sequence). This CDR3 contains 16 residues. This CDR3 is CASSMGGRYFQETQYF. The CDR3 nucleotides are TGTGCCAGTAGTATGGGAGGACGATACTTCCAAGAGACCCAGTACTTC.

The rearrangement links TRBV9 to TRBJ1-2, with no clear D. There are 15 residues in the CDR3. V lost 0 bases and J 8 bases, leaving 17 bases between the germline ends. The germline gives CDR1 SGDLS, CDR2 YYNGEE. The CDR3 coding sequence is TGTGCCAGCAGCGTAGAGGGCCGGACGTCTGACGGCTACACCTTC. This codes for CASSVEGRTSDGYTF.

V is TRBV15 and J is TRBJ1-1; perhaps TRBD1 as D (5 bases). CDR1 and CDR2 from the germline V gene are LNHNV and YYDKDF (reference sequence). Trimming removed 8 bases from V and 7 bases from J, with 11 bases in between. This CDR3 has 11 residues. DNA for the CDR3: TGTGCCACCCGGGGGGAGATTGAAGCTTTCTTT. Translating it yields CATRGEIEAFF.

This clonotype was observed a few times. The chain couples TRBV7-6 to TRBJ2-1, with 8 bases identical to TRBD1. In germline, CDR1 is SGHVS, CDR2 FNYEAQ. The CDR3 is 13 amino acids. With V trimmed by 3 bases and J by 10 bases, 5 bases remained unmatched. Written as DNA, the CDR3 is TGTGCCAGCAGCTTTGGACAGGGCCTGGAGCAGTTCTTC. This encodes CASSFGQGLEQFF.